The source of this T cell receptor beta chain is a study of monozygotic twins with inflammatory bowel disease. Germline lookup yields CDR1 MGHRA and CDR2 YSYEKL. The CDR3 has 14 residues. TCRdb re-called the 5' RACE reads; one entry per CDR3 protein, DNA not given. The listing contains 350,000 to 500,000 distinct CDR3 sequences. The rearrangement links TRBV4-1 to TRBJ2-5. Sequencing used blood. The sequence came from a human donor with ulcerative colitis or Crohn's disease, or a healthy co-twin of an affected twin (not recorded which). CDR3 amino acids: CASSQGLLKETQYF.